This T cell receptor beta chain was retrieved from a study of T cells in localized non-small cell lung cancer. Notes on the study in general: Exceeding tumor, uninvolved adjacent lung had the highest T cell clonality. Median detection of top 100 tumor clones in adjacent lung was 57 clones.

This CDR3 has 14 amino acids. The germline V gene has CDR1 MNHNS and CDR2 SASEGT. Trimming left V 6 bases short and J 1 base short, with 9 bases between. Data came from immunoSEQ multiplex PCR; TCRdb stores just in-frame clones and leaves some out. The data show over 70,000 clones, with approximately 90% seen just once and over 3.5% held by the top ten. In regard to this clone: Antigen specificity is unknown.

V usage is TRBV6-1 and J usage is TRBJ1-4, with D possibly being TRBD1 (5 bases). Material: PBMCs, obtained before any cancer treatment. The clonotype originates from a woman aged 35 to 70 with stage II squamous cell lung carcinoma. CDR3 in amino acids: CASRGDRTNEKLFF. The CDR3 DNA reads TGTGCCAGCAGGGGAGACAGAACTAATGAAAAACTGTTTTTT.